This entry lists 26 T cell receptor beta chains sequenced from one sample in a study of cytomegalovirus exposure and HLA in healthy donors. It was with 60 Vbeta and 13 Jbeta primers that the PCR ran. Measured with immunoSEQ multiplex PCR; TCRdb has only the in-frame clones, and not every one. The data contain approximately 110,000 clones, more than 65% of them singletons. Specimen: PBMCs. The receptors originated from a man aged 25-45 years in good health and CMV-seronegative.

The chain employs TRBV29-1 and TRBJ2-5; TRBD2 matches at 11 bases. The CDR3 is made up of 15 amino acids. With V trimmed by 1 base and J by 4 bases, 5 bases remained unmatched. CDR1 SQVTM and CDR2 ANQGSEA come from the germline V gene. CDR3 in amino acids: CSVEARLAGRETQYF. For the CDR3, the DNA is TGCAGCGTTGAAGCCCGACTAGCGGGGCGAGAGACCCAGTACTTC.

CDR3 protein: CASSSSTRTEAFF. In nucleotides, the CDR3 is TGTGCCAGCAGTTCCTCGACTAGGACTGAAGCTTTCTTT. The V gene is TRBV7-6, the J gene TRBJ1-1; no clear D. Germline V gene lookup returns CDR1 SGHVS and CDR2 FNYEAQ. CDR3 size: 13 residues. The V gene lost 6 bases and the J gene lost 5 bases, with 13 bases spanning the gap.

This chain connects TRBV19 to TRBJ2-3, with 10 bases matching TRBD2. Germline assignment: CDR1 LNHDA and CDR2 SQIVND (reference sequence). The ends lost 3 bases at V and 3 bases at J; junction bases unmatched: 3. CDR3 size: 15 residues. Written as DNA, the CDR3 is TGTGCCAGTAGTATCCTGGGACTAGCGACAGATACGCAGTATTTT. Its protein is CASSILGLATDTQYF.

The rearrangement joins TRBV5-1 to TRBJ2-3; perhaps TRBD1 as D (5 bases). The CDR3 has 13 residues. CDR1 and CDR2 from the germline V gene are SGHRS and YFSETQ. V lost 3 bases, J lost 14 bases, and 19 bases lay in between. The CDR3 region is CASSSDTLDTGYF. DNA for the CDR3: TGCGCCAGCAGCTCGGACACCTTGGATACGGGGTATTTT. Drawing the rest from reference TRBV5-1 and TRBJ2-3, the complete variable domain is KAGVTQTPRYLIKTRGQQVTLSCSPISGHRSVSWYQQTPGQGLQFLFEYFSETQRNKGNFPGRFSGRQFSNSRSEMNVSTLELGDSALYLCASSSDTLDTGYFGPGTRLTVL.

The chain recombines TRBV19 with TRBJ2-5; tentative D call: TRBD1 (5 bases). CDR1 and CDR2 from the germline V gene are LNHDA and SQIVND (reference sequence). The V end was cut by 4 bases, the J end by 4 bases, with 10 bases between. This CDR3 is built from 13 residues. The CDR3 loop reads CASSTVRGETQYF. In nucleotides, the CDR3 is TGTGCCAGTAGTACAGTTAGGGGAGAGACCCAGTACTTC.

This clone was observed a handful of times. The chain has TRBV10-2 and TRBJ2-1, with D perhaps matching TRBD2 (5 bases). In germline, CDR1 is WSHSY, CDR2 SAAADI. The CDR3 spans 15 residues. The ends were cut back, 6 bases at V and 9 bases at J, with 21 bases in the middle. CDR3 amino acids: CASSRTRTRGSEQFF. The CDR3 coding sequence is TGCGCCAGCAGCCGAACCCGGACCCGGGGAAGTGAGCAGTTCTTC.

The chain has TRBV7-2 and TRBJ1-4, with 10 bases matching TRBD1. There are 16 residues in the CDR3. Trimming cost V 5 bases and J 8 bases; bases outside gene matches: 11. Germline CDR1 SGHTA, CDR2 FQGNSA. The CDR3 loop reads CASSPNPGQGGEKLFF. The CDR3 DNA follows: TGTGCCAGCAGCCCTAACCCAGGACAGGGGGGCGAAAAACTGTTTTTT.

J is TRBJ2-3 and V is TRBV6-5; D perhaps matches TRBD1 (6 bases). Germline CDR1 reads MNHEY; CDR2 reads SVGAGI. The CDR3 length is 15 residues. Trimming shortened V by 6 bases and J by 0 bases, and 13 bases separated the two germline ends. CDR3 DNA: TGTGCCAGCAGAAGACAGGTTTCTAGCACAGATACGCAGTATTTT. Its protein is CASRRQVSSTDTQYF.

V usage is TRBV28 and J usage is TRBJ2-2; 14 positions match TRBD2. This CDR3 comprises 17 residues. Germline V CDR1 and CDR2: MDHEN, SYDVKM. The trim removed 8 bases at V and 7 bases at J, leaving 12 bases unmatched. The CDR3 loop is CASDGTSGRGVNGELFF. DNA for the CDR3: TGTGCCAGCGACGGGACTAGCGGGAGAGGGGTGAACGGGGAGCTGTTTTTT.

This clone came up once. The V gene is TRBV21-1, the J gene TRBJ1-1; the tabulated D call, TRBD1, remains unverified against the DNA. TRBV21-1 is tagged as a pseudogene. This CDR3 spans 20 amino acids. This chain's CDR3 is CASSTNVTDSFISLNTEAFF. CDR3 in DNA: TGTGCCAGCAGCACCAATGTGACGGACAGCTTCATTAGCTTGAACACTGAAGCTTTCTTT.

The chain uses TRBV28 and TRBJ1-5, with TRBD1 as a possible D gene (5 bases). The V end lost 4 bases, the J end lost 6 bases, and 13 bases lay between the germline ends. There are 14 residues in the CDR3. In germline, CDR1 is MDHEN, CDR2 SYDVKM. The CDR3 here is CASSSSQGLQPQHF. Written as DNA, the CDR3 is TGTGCCAGCAGTTCCTCTCAGGGACTTCAGCCCCAGCATTTT.

The chain uses TRBV28 and TRBJ1-5; D may be TRBD1 (6 bases). The V end was cut by 6 bases, the J end by 2 bases, with 17 bases between. There are 16 residues in the CDR3. Germline CDR1 reads MDHEN; CDR2 reads SYDVKM. CDR3 residues: CASRSDRLKGNQPQHF. The DNA of the CDR3 is TGTGCCAGCAGATCCGACAGGCTAAAGGGCAATCAGCCCCAGCATTTT. Using reference TRBV28 and TRBJ1-5 for the parts outside the CDR3, the full variable domain is DVKVTQSSRYLVKRTGEKVFLECVQDMDHENMFWYRQDPGLGLRLIYFSYDVKMKEKGDIPEGYSVSREKKERFSLILESASTNQTSMYLCASRSDRLKGNQPQHFGDGTRLSIL.

This clone was seen a few times. The CDR3 DNA is TGTGCCAGCAGCGGGGGGACCGTTAACTCCTACGAGCAGTACTTC. This sequence encodes CASSGGTVNSYEQYF. V gene TRBV5-6 combines with J gene TRBJ2-7, with D perhaps matching TRBD2 (6 bases). This CDR3 is built from 15 residues. Trimming stripped 4 bases from V and 0 bases from J, with 14 bases between. Per germline, CDR1 SGHDT and CDR2 YYEEEE.

Here the CDR3 DNA reads TGTGCCAGCAGCCAGACAGGGAGGCCGCCCTACGAGCAGTACTTC. Translation: CASSQTGRPPYEQYF. The chain is built from TRBV28 and TRBJ2-7; perhaps TRBD1 as D (7 bases). Trimming cost V 6 bases and J 2 bases, with 17 bases left between them. This CDR3 is built from 15 residues. CDR1 is MDHEN and CDR2 is SYDVKM in the germline V gene.

J is TRBJ1-4 and V is TRBV7-9; D might be TRBD1 (6 bases). The CDR3 runs 16 residues. The germline CDR1 and CDR2 sequences are SEHNR and FQNEAQ (reference sequence). Trimming took off 5 bases at V and 4 bases at J, with 17 bases between the two ends. The CDR3: CASSPGRGGGNEKLFF. CDR3 DNA sequence: TGTGCCAGCAGCCCCGGACGTGGGGGCGGTAATGAAAAACTGTTTTTT.

The chain is built from TRBV6-5 and TRBJ2-7, with D possibly matching TRBD1 (7 bases). CDR1 and CDR2 (germline): MNHEY, SVGAGI. The CDR3 sequence is 13 residues long. Trimming cost V 6 bases and J 1 base, with 10 bases left between them. The CDR3 protein is CASRAGQSYEQYF. In nucleotides, the CDR3 is TGTGCCAGCAGGGCGGGACAGTCCTACGAGCAGTACTTC.

The J gene is TRBJ1-6, the V gene TRBV11-1; no clear D gene. CDR1 is SGHAT, CDR2 FQDESV, per germline (reference sequence). CDR3 length equals 13 residues. Trimming pared 5 bases from V and 11 bases from J, leaving 13 bases between. In DNA, the CDR3 is TGTGCCAGCAGCCCACTGAGTCAAGCACCCCTCCACTTT. It yields the protein CASSPLSQAPLHF. Together with reference TRBV11-1 and TRBJ1-6, the CDR3 gives the full variable domain: EAEVAQSPRYKITEKSQAVAFWCDPISGHATLYWYRQILGQGPELLVQFQDESVVDDSQLPKDRFSAERLKGVDSTLKIQPAELGDSAMYLCASSPLSQAPLHFGNGTRLTVT.

V is TRBV19 and J is TRBJ2-1; 7 nucleotides line up with TRBD2. Germline V gene lookup returns CDR1 LNHDA and CDR2 SQIVND (reference sequence). CDR3 length: 15 amino acids. V was pared by 0 bases and J by 9 bases, with 8 bases of the junction left unmatched. CDR3 in DNA: TGTGCCAGTAGTATAGAGGGAGGGACGAAGGGTGAGCAGTTCTTC. Its protein product is CASSIEGGTKGEQFF.

The V gene is TRBV5-5, the J gene TRBJ2-7; 13 bases align to TRBD2. Germline CDR1 is SGHKS and CDR2 is YYEKEE (reference sequence). The CDR3 totals 15 residues. The J segment lost 2 bases and the V segment lost 2 bases, leaving 1 base of the junction unmatched. CDR3 residues: CASSLGTSGAYEQYF. The CDR3 coding sequence is TGTGCCAGCAGCTTAGGGACTAGCGGGGCCTACGAGCAGTACTTC. The full variable domain, its missing parts supplied by reference TRBV5-5 and TRBJ2-7, is DAGVTQSPTHLIKTRGQQVTLRCSPISGHKSVSWYQQVLGQGPQFIFQYYEKEERGRGNFPDRFSARQFPNYSSELNVNALLLGDSALYLCASSLGTSGAYEQYFGPGTRLTVT.

This sequence joins TRBV25-1 and TRBJ2-3, with TRBD1 identical over 12 bases. V trimming: 3 bases; J trimming: 2 bases; junction bases outside the gene matches: 9. Germline CDR1 is MGHDK and CDR2 is SYGVNS. This CDR3 comprises 18 residues. CDR3 sequence: CASSESRGTGGLTDTQYF. The CDR3 DNA sequence: TGTGCCAGCAGTGAGTCCCGCGGGACAGGGGGCCTCACAGATACGCAGTATTTT. Filled out from reference TRBV25-1 and TRBJ2-3, the complete variable domain reads EADIYQTPRYLVIGTGKKITLECSQTMGHDKMYWYQQDPGMELHLIHYSYGVNSTEKGDLSSESTVSRIRTEHFPLTLESARPSHTSQYLCASSESRGTGGLTDTQYFGPGTRLTVL.

V gene TRBV28 combines with J gene TRBJ1-2; a weak D match, TRBD1 (6 bases). The V gene's germline CDR1 is MDHEN and CDR2 SYDVKM. This CDR3 region has 12 residues. V lost 5 bases, J lost 8 bases, and 12 bases lay in between. The CDR3 region has the DNA TGTGCCAGCAGTCTACGACAGGAAGGCTACACCTTC. Translating gives CASSLRQEGYTF.

This rearrangement joins TRBV30 to TRBJ1-1, with D possibly TRBD1 on 5 matching bases. The CDR3 is made up of 14 amino acids. Germline values: CDR1 GTSNPN, CDR2 SVGIG (reference sequence). V lost 5 bases and J lost 2, with 15 bases in between. The CDR3 bases are TGTGCCTGGGGCCTGGGGCAGATAAACACTGAAGCTTTCTTT. Protein: CAWGLGQINTEAFF.

This clone occurred a few times. This chain joins TRBV28 and TRBJ1-5, with a tentative D call TRBD1 (6 bases). Germline lookup yields CDR1 MDHEN and CDR2 SYDVKM. This CDR3 contains 15 residues. V gave up 3 bases and J gave up 4 bases, with 13 bases separating them. The CDR3 sequence is CASSFFGRGNQPQHF. DNA of the CDR3: TGTGCCAGCAGTTTCTTTGGGAGGGGGAATCAGCCCCAGCATTTT.

CDR3 in DNA: TGTGCCAGCAGCTTAGATGGACAGGGTTACTATGGCTACACCTTC. Translating gives CASSLDGQGYYGYTF. The chain carries TRBV7-2 and TRBJ1-2; TRBD1 matches 8 bases. The V segment lost 1 base and the J segment 3 bases; nucleotides outside the gene matches: 4. CDR3 length: 15 residues. In germline, CDR1 is SGHTA, CDR2 FQGNSA. Looking up the rest from reference TRBV7-2 and TRBJ1-2 gives the full variable domain: GAGVSQSPSNKVTEKGKDVELRCDPISGHTALYWYRQSLGQGLEFLIYFQGNSAPDKSGLPSDRFSAERTGGSVSTLTIQRTQQEDSAVYLCASSLDGQGYYGYTFGSGTRLTVV.

This clone has more than one count but fewer than ten. The CDR3 DNA reads TGTGCCAGCGGATTGACGGAGTCCATCTACAATGAGCAGTTCTTC. Protein: CASGLTESIYNEQFF. J is TRBJ2-1 and V is TRBV5-4; D unclear. This CDR3 has 15 amino acids. Germline CDR1 reads SGHNT; CDR2 reads YYREEE (reference sequence). Trimming left V 7 bases short and J 3 bases short, with 17 bases between.

Points on this clone: The same CDR3 can be traced to other DNA sequences in this sample. The chain joins TRBV5-1 to TRBJ2-1; D is ambiguous. This CDR3 region has 13 residues. Trimming took 0 bases from V and 3 from J, leaving 4 bases between them. Per the germline V gene, CDR1 is SGHRS and CDR2 is YFSETQ. Here the CDR3 DNA reads TGCGCCAGCAGCTTGGACAGCTACAATGAGCAGTTCTTC. Residues: CASSLDSYNEQFF.